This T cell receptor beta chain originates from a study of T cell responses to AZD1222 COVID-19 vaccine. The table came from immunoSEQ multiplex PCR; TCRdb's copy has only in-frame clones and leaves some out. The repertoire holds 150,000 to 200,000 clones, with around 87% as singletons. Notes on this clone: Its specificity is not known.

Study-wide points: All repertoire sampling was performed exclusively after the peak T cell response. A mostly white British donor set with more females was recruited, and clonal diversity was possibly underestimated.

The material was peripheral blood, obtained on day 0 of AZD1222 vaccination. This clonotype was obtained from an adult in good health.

CDR3 nucleotide sequence: TGTGCCAGCTCCCAAAACAGGGGGGCTAATGAAAAACTGTTTTTT. It encodes CASSQNRGANEKLFF. This sequence joins TRBV18 and TRBJ1-4; the match to TRBD1 covers 8 bases. Trimming removed 6 bases from V and 3 bases from J; junction bases left unmatched: 6. The germline V gene has CDR1 KGHSH and CDR2 LQKENI. This CDR3 spans 15 amino acids.